Below are 18 T cell receptor beta chains sequenced from a single sample in a study of T-cell memory formation after mild COVID-19. TCRdb independently ran MiXCR on the 5' RACE reads; one entry per CDR3 protein. Of roughly 620,000 distinct CDR3 sequences listed, 18% were seen once; the top ten hold around 11%. Sequenced: PBMCs or a T cell subset sorted from them (not recorded which). These receptors all stem from an adult woman who had mild COVID-19 (a few samples of this study predate the infection). Cell type and time point are not known.

This sequence joins TRBV7-9 and TRBJ2-1; 9 bases line up with TRBD2. Germline values: CDR1 SEHNR, CDR2 FQNEAQ (reference sequence). V lost 3 bases and J lost 2; bases outside the gene matches: 11. CDR3 length: 18 residues. The CDR3 DNA reads TGTGCCAGCAGCTTCGAATTAGCGGGGGCCACCCCCTACAATGAGCAGTTCTTC. Encoded protein: CASSFELAGATPYNEQFF.

The sample holds a few counts of this clonotype. The V and J genes are TRBV3-1 and TRBJ2-1; D may match TRBD1 or TRBD2 (6 bases each). The CDR3 length is 16 residues. Trimming cost V 3 bases and J 4 bases, with 16 bases left between them. The germline V gene has CDR1 LGHDT and CDR2 YNNKEL (reference sequence). In DNA, the CDR3 is TGTGCCAGCAGCCACATGGGGGGACACCATTACAATGAGCAGTTCTTC. This translates into CASSHMGGHHYNEQFF.

The chain uses TRBV19 and TRBJ2-2, with TRBD1 matching 8 bases. The length of the CDR3 is 15 residues. Germline CDR1 and CDR2: LNHDA and SQIVND (reference sequence). The J segment lost 4 bases and the V segment lost 4 bases, leaving 5 bases of the junction unmatched. The CDR3 region has the DNA TGTGCCAGTAGTACACAACAGGGGGTCACCGGGGAGCTGTTTTTT. Translating gives CASSTQQGVTGELFF.

The V gene is TRBV3-1, the J gene TRBJ1-1, with D unclear. Looked up from germline, CDR1 is LGHDT and CDR2 is YNNKEL (reference sequence). CDR3 size: 14 residues. The V end lost 2 bases, the J end lost 2 bases, and 9 bases lay between the germline ends. Here the CDR3 reads CASSQQTGNTEAFF. The CDR3 DNA follows: TGTGCCAGCAGCCAACAGACGGGAAACACTGAAGCTTTCTTT.

V is TRBV28 and J is TRBJ2-7; D is perhaps TRBD1 (6 bases). The germline gives CDR1 MDHEN, CDR2 SYDVKM. V shed 1 base and J shed 3 bases, with 13 bases lying between them. The CDR3 runs to 15 residues. DNA for the CDR3: TGTGCCAGCAGTTTATCTCCCAGGGGACGCTACGAGCAGTACTTC. It yields the protein CASSLSPRGRYEQYF.

The chain couples TRBV5-6 to TRBJ2-7; the D gene is possibly TRBD1 (7 bases). The CDR3 extends over 15 amino acids. The V gene's germline CDR1 is SGHDT and CDR2 YYEEEE. V was clipped by 1 base and J by 5 bases, with 16 bases between them. The CDR3 spells CASSLNGQEGNEQYF. CDR3 sequence (DNA): TGTGCCAGCAGCTTGAACGGACAGGAGGGTAACGAGCAGTACTTC.

This clonotype showed up just a few times. The rearrangement uses TRBV12-3 or TRBV12-4 and TRBJ2-3; the match to TRBD2 covers 7 bases. Trimming cost V 5 bases and J 2 bases; bases outside gene matches: 10. The CDR3 has 16 amino acids. CDR3 sequence reads: CASSPWEGPNTDTQYF. CDR3 DNA: TGTGCCAGCAGTCCTTGGGAGGGCCCGAACACAGATACGCAGTATTTT.

The chain employs TRBV12-3 or TRBV12-4 and TRBJ2-7; weak D call: TRBD1 (6 bases). This CDR3 is built from 16 residues. V was shortened by 6 bases and J by 4 bases, with 22 bases between the two germline ends. In nucleotides, the CDR3 is TGTGCCAGCAGCCCCTCCCTCGGGACACCACTATACGAGCAGTACTTC. Residues: CASSPSLGTPLYEQYF.

This clonotype was detected a few times. The V and J genes are TRBV20-1 and TRBJ2-2; D unresolved. V was clipped by 2 bases and J by 2 bases, with 12 bases between them. Germline V lookup: CDR1 DFQATT, CDR2 SNEGSKA (reference sequence). The CDR3 consists of 15 residues. CDR3 amino acids: CSARRSLANTGELFF. Here the CDR3 DNA reads TGCAGTGCTAGACGGTCTCTCGCTAACACCGGGGAGCTGTTTTTT.

In its sample, this clonotype was seen a few times. The chain combines TRBV9 with TRBJ1-1; possible D gene TRBD1, 5 bases. This CDR3 region has 14 residues. Germline values: CDR1 SGDLS, CDR2 YYNGEE. V shed 4 bases and J shed 1 base, with 11 bases lying between them. The CDR3 DNA follows: TGTGCCAGCAGCCAGATAACAGGGAACACTGAAGCTTTCTTT. Residues: CASSQITGNTEAFF.

This clonotype is a singleton in its sample. The chain couples TRBV7-3 to TRBJ2-1, with a possible D match to TRBD2 (6 bases). Germline loops: CDR1 SGHTA, CDR2 FQGTGA. The germline V and J ends were trimmed by 5 bases and 4 bases, with 15 bases remaining between them. This CDR3 spans 15 amino acids. The CDR3 DNA reads as TGTGCCAGCAGCAATGTCGGGGGTTCTTACAATGAGCAGTTCTTC. Amino acids: CASSNVGGSYNEQFF.

The chain carries TRBV25-1 and TRBJ2-7; D is possibly TRBD1 (6 bases). Between the trimmed V and J ends, which lost 4 bases and 7 bases, there was a span of 11 bases. Germline V gene lookup returns CDR1 MGHDK and CDR2 SYGVNS. The CDR3 extends over 12 amino acids. The CDR3 DNA is TGTGCCAGCAGTGGAGACAGGTGGGAGCAGTACTTC. Translating gives CASSGDRWEQYF.

The chain has TRBV20-1 and TRBJ2-2; unclear D gene. The germline CDR1 and CDR2 sequences are DFQATT and SNEGSKA (reference sequence). The CDR3 contains 13 residues. V was clipped by 5 bases and J by 3 bases, with 10 bases between them. The CDR3 region is CSAAGPHTGELFF. The CDR3 region has the DNA TGCAGTGCTGCCGGTCCGCACACCGGGGAGCTGTTTTTT.

This clonotype was recorded at least ten times. The rearrangement joins TRBV7-6 to TRBJ2-1; 13 bases are shared with TRBD2. Germline lookup yields CDR1 SGHVS and CDR2 FNYEAQ. CDR3 length: 17 residues. V gave up 4 bases and J gave up 0 bases; unmatched junction bases: 3. DNA of the CDR3: TGTGCCAGCAGCTCTGGACTAGCGGGAGCCTCCTACAATGAGCAGTTCTTC. Protein: CASSSGLAGASYNEQFF.

This chain connects TRBV25-1 to TRBJ2-2, with 8 bases that match TRBD1. Trimming at V came to 10 bases and at J to 8 bases, leaving 15 bases not matched to a gene. CDR1 is MGHDK, CDR2 SYGVNS, per germline. CDR3 size: 15 residues. In DNA form, the CDR3 reads TGTGCCACCGACCCCGGGACAGGCAAAGGGGGGGAGCTGTTTTTT. This codes for CATDPGTGKGGELFF.

There are many counts of this clonotype. The V call is TRBV12-3 or TRBV12-4, the J call TRBJ2-1; TRBD1 agrees at 9 bases. After removal of 3 bases from V and 4 bases from J, the junction contained 4 bases not matched to a gene. CDR3 length equals 15 residues. The CDR3 here is CASSFKGQGYNEQFF. CDR3 nucleotide sequence: TGTGCCAGCAGTTTTAAGGGACAGGGATACAATGAGCAGTTCTTC.

This chain uses TRBV25-1 with TRBJ2-3, with 7 bases that match TRBD1. V trimming: 0 bases; J trimming: 4 bases; junction bases outside the gene matches: 4. Per germline, CDR1 MGHDK and CDR2 SYGVNS. The CDR3 totals 15 residues. CDR3 in DNA: TGTGCCAGCAGTGAATATAGGGGACAGTCAGATACGCAGTATTTT. Its protein is CASSEYRGQSDTQYF.

A few counts support this clonotype. The chain links TRBV6-5 to TRBJ1-5; 9 positions match TRBD1. The junction had 4 bases not matched to a gene; V was cut back by 5 bases and J by 5 bases. Germline V lookup: CDR1 MNHEY, CDR2 SVGAGI. The CDR3 runs 14 residues. As DNA, the CDR3 is TGTGCCAGCAGTCCCCGGGACAGGGATCAGCCCCAGCATTTT. Translated: CASSPRDRDQPQHF.